These 32 T cell receptor beta chains share one sample of origin, sequenced in a study of T cells in tuberculosis. Sequencing was performed with immunoSEQ multiplex PCR; in TCRdb, only in-frame clones are kept and a portion is missing. Here the sample spans some 34,000 clones, under 95% being singletons. Sample: PBMCs. Receptors originate from a donor aged 10-30 years with latent tuberculosis or without tuberculosis infection. Some clones in this sample may be carry-over from other donors' samples.

This clone was seen a single time. The rearrangement links TRBV5-8 to TRBJ1-2; 10 bases map to TRBD1. Germline CDR1 is SGHTS and CDR2 is YDEGEE. CDR3 length: 14 amino acids. With 4 bases clipped from V and 2 bases from J, the junction kept 2 bases outside the gene matches. CDR3 DNA: TGTGCCAGCAGCCTGGGACAGGGGAACTATGGCTACACCTTC. Protein: CASSLGQGNYGYTF.

The rearrangement links TRBV13 to TRBJ1-6, with 7 bases identical to TRBD1. Germline CDR1 and CDR2: PRHDT and FYEKMQ (reference sequence). The CDR3 is 16 amino acids. V was pared by 1 base and J by 7 bases, with 7 bases of the junction left unmatched. The CDR3 bases are TGTGCCAGCAGCTTAGCCTCGGGACAGCCAAATTCACCCCTCCACTTT. Translated, it gives CASSLASGQPNSPLHF. The variable domain in full, completed from reference TRBV13 and TRBJ1-6, reads AAGVIQSPRHLIKEKRETATLKCYPIPRHDTVYWYQQGPGQDPQFLISFYEKMQSDKGSIPDRFSAQQFSDYHSELNMSSLELGDSALYFCASSLASGQPNSPLHFGNGTRLTVT.

J is TRBJ2-7 and V is TRBV6-1; a possible D gene is TRBD1 (6 bases). The V gene's germline CDR1 is MNHNS and CDR2 SASEGT. Trimming left V 10 bases short and J 0 bases short, with 19 bases between. This CDR3 is built from 15 residues. This CDR3 is CATSPGTLSSYEQYF. CDR3 coding DNA: TGTGCCACCTCCCCTGGGACACTGAGCTCCTACGAGCAGTACTTC.

This sequence joins TRBV13 and TRBJ2-3; the match to TRBD2 covers 11 bases. J gave up 6 bases and V 3 bases, and 17 bases lay outside the gene matches. The CDR3 runs to 19 residues. Germline assignment: CDR1 PRHDT and CDR2 FYEKMQ (reference sequence). CDR3 DNA sequence: TGTGCCAGCAGCTTTGCTCGGGTAGCGGGGGGGAAGATTCACGATACGCAGTATTTT. Amino acid sequence: CASSFARVAGGKIHDTQYF. The whole variable domain, remainder taken from reference TRBV13 and TRBJ2-3, is AAGVIQSPRHLIKEKRETATLKCYPIPRHDTVYWYQQGPGQDPQFLISFYEKMQSDKGSIPDRFSAQQFSDYHSELNMSSLELGDSALYFCASSFARVAGGKIHDTQYFGPGTRLTVL.

The chain uses TRBV5-1 and TRBJ1-1; TRBD1 agrees at 7 bases. The CDR3 is 16 residues long. V trimming: 7 bases; J trimming: 1 base; junction bases outside the gene matches: 13. The V gene's germline CDR1 is SGHRS and CDR2 YFSETQ. The CDR3 region has the DNA TGCGCCAGCCTTTCCTCTTCCGGACAGGCGAACACTGAAGCTTTCTTT. Its protein product is CASLSSSGQANTEAFF.

This clone appeared a single time. The rearrangement links TRBV13 to TRBJ2-1; TRBD2 aligns across 10 bases. The CDR3 runs 15 residues. Germline CDR1 PRHDT, CDR2 FYEKMQ (reference sequence). V was pared by 5 bases and J by 5 bases, with 6 bases of the junction left unmatched. The CDR3 here is CASSGTSGNDNEQFF. Written as DNA, the CDR3 is TGTGCCAGCAGCGGCACTAGCGGGAATGACAATGAGCAGTTCTTC.

The J gene is TRBJ2-7, the V gene TRBV7-9, with D tentatively TRBD2 (5 bases). In germline, CDR1 is SEHNR, CDR2 FQNEAQ (reference sequence). This CDR3 contains 15 residues. Trimming removed 5 bases from V and 5 bases from J, with 19 bases in between. The DNA of the CDR3 is TGTGCCAGCAGCCGATACGTTGAGGGTTCCGACGAGCAGTACTTC. Translation: CASSRYVEGSDEQYF. Full variable domain (missing parts from reference TRBV7-9 and TRBJ2-7): DTGVSQNPRHKITKRGQNVTFRCDPISEHNRLYWYRQTLGQGPEFLTYFQNEAQLEKSRLLSDRFSAERPKGSFSTLEIQRTEQGDSAMYLCASSRYVEGSDEQYFGPGTRLTVT.

The V and J genes are TRBV5-6 and TRBJ2-7; 8 nucleotides line up with TRBD1. Germline CDR1 is SGHDT and CDR2 is YYEEEE. After removal of 3 bases from V and 3 bases from J, the junction contained 5 bases not matched to a gene. This CDR3 comprises 14 residues. CDR3 DNA: TGTGCCAGCAGCTCGGACAGGGATGGCTACGAGCAGTACTTC. It translates to CASSSDRDGYEQYF.

The chain recombines TRBV28 with TRBJ1-5; 7 bases agree with TRBD1. Germline V gene lookup returns CDR1 MDHEN and CDR2 SYDVKM. The CDR3 extends over 14 amino acids. J was trimmed by 4 bases and V by 5 bases; bases with no gene match: 5. The CDR3 loop reads CASSDRDRNQPQHF. The CDR3 nucleotides read TGTGCCAGCAGTGACCGGGACAGAAATCAGCCCCAGCATTTT.

The chain couples TRBV28 to TRBJ2-3, with 13 bases fitting TRBD2. The CDR3 consists of 15 residues. V lost 4 bases and J lost 5; bases outside the gene matches: 3. CDR1 is MDHEN, CDR2 SYDVKM, per germline. The CDR3 DNA reads TGTGCCAGCAGTTCGACTAGCGGGAGGAGAGATACGCAGTATTTT. As protein: CASSSTSGRRDTQYF.

J is TRBJ1-1 and V is TRBV7-9, with 7 bases identical to TRBD1. The CDR3 covers 12 residues. The germline V gene encodes CDR1 SEHNR and CDR2 FQNEAQ (reference sequence). J lost 11 bases, V lost 1 base, and 4 bases had no gene match. CDR3: CASSLGQGFAFF. The CDR3 DNA sequence: TGTGCCAGCAGCTTAGGACAGGGTTTCGCTTTCTTT. Variable domain in full (rest from reference TRBV7-9 and TRBJ1-1): DTGVSQNPRHKITKRGQNVTFRCDPISEHNRLYWYRQTLGQGPEFLTYFQNEAQLEKSRLLSDRFSAERPKGSFSTLEIQRTEQGDSAMYLCASSLGQGFAFFGQGTRLTVV.

V gene TRBV6-1 combines with J gene TRBJ1-2; perhaps TRBD1 as D (5 bases). Germline lookup yields CDR1 MNHNS and CDR2 SASEGT. CDR3 length: 14 residues. V lost 4 bases and J 2 bases, leaving 11 bases between the germline ends. CDR3 in DNA: TGTGCCAGCAGTGCCGACAGCGCCAACTATGGCTACACCTTC. Its translation is CASSADSANYGYTF.

The chain joins TRBV5-1 to TRBJ1-1, with D possibly being TRBD1 (6 bases). The CDR3 sequence is 16 residues long. The germline V gene encodes CDR1 SGHRS and CDR2 YFSETQ. V dropped 0 bases and J dropped 0 bases, with 12 bases sitting between them. The CDR3 protein is CASSLGGQPMNTEAFF. The CDR3 bases are TGCGCCAGCAGCTTGGGCGGACAGCCGATGAACACTGAAGCTTTCTTT. Together with reference TRBV5-1 and TRBJ1-1, the CDR3 gives the full variable domain: KAGVTQTPRYLIKTRGQQVTLSCSPISGHRSVSWYQQTPGQGLQFLFEYFSETQRNKGNFPGRFSGRQFSNSRSEMNVSTLELGDSALYLCASSLGGQPMNTEAFFGQGTRLTVV.

The chain couples TRBV18 to TRBJ2-3; D is unclear. Germline-derived CDR1 and CDR2 are KGHSH and LQKENI. The germline V and J ends were trimmed by 3 bases and 0 bases, with 19 bases remaining between them. The CDR3 contains 18 residues. The CDR3 DNA sequence: TGTGCCAGCTCACCTACCACATTCGAACCCCCTAGCACAGATACGCAGTATTTT. It codes for CASSPTTFEPPSTDTQYF.

The chain joins TRBV9 to TRBJ2-1; possibly TRBD1 for D (7 bases). The CDR3 covers 14 residues. CDR1 is SGDLS and CDR2 is YYNGEE in the germline V gene. Trimming shortened V by 4 bases and J by 3 bases, and 11 bases separated the two germline ends. The CDR3 region has the DNA TGTGCCAGCAGCCCAGGGGGGAACTACAATGAGCAGTTCTTC. Protein product: CASSPGGNYNEQFF.

This sequence joins TRBV7-9 and TRBJ2-2, with D uncertain. Trimming took off 5 bases at V and 4 bases at J, with 17 bases between the two ends. The CDR3 is 16 residues long. Germline CDR1 is SEHNR and CDR2 is FQNEAQ (reference sequence). The DNA of the CDR3 is TGTGCCAGCAGCCCCCCTGACGGCCGAGGCACCGGGGAGCTGTTTTTT. Its translation: CASSPPDGRGTGELFF.

This chain joins TRBV6-6 and TRBJ2-5; D is uncertain. V dropped 0 bases and J dropped 2 bases, with 10 bases sitting between them. CDR3 length: 15 amino acids. Looked up from germline, CDR1 is MNHNY and CDR2 is SVGAGI (reference sequence). This CDR3 is CASSYSGIQQETQYF. The DNA for the CDR3 is TGTGCCAGCAGTTACTCGGGCATCCAACAAGAGACCCAGTACTTC.

This chain connects TRBV2 to TRBJ2-1, with 9 nucleotides matching TRBD1. Germline V gene sequence: CDR1 SNHLY, CDR2 FYNNEI. This CDR3 has 13 residues. V lost 4 bases and J lost 5; bases outside the gene matches: 0. The CDR3 DNA follows: TGTGCCAGCAGTGGGACAGGGGACAATGAGCAGTTCTTC. It encodes CASSGTGDNEQFF. Variable domain in full (rest from reference TRBV2 and TRBJ2-1): EPEVTQTPSHQVTQMGQEVILRCVPISNHLYFYWYRQILGQKVEFLVSFYNNEISEKSEIFDDQFSVERPDGSNFTLKIRSTKLEDSAMYFCASSGTGDNEQFFGPGTRLTVL.

The chain uses TRBV4-2 and TRBJ1-1; a possible D gene is TRBD1 (6 bases). V was shortened by 2 bases and J by 4 bases, with 20 bases between the two germline ends. Germline values: CDR1 LGHNA, CDR2 YNFKEQ. This CDR3 has 17 residues. CDR3 loop: CASSQHEEVQGPTEAFF. The DNA of the CDR3 is TGTGCCAGCAGCCAACATGAAGAAGTACAGGGCCCCACTGAAGCTTTCTTT.

This clone was detected once. The genes are TRBV28 and TRBJ2-3; 10 bases line up with TRBD2. This CDR3 is built from 18 residues. The germline V gene has CDR1 MDHEN and CDR2 SYDVKM. With 4 bases clipped from V and 0 bases from J, the junction kept 10 bases outside the gene matches. CDR3 nucleotide sequence: TGTGCCAGCAGTTCCCTAGCGGGAGTATATGATAGCACAGATACGCAGTATTTT. Its protein is CASSSLAGVYDSTDTQYF.

V gene TRBV7-9 combines with J gene TRBJ2-7, with D unclear. V lost 3 bases to trimming and J lost 2 bases, with 8 bases between them. The CDR3 totals 13 residues. CDR1 SEHNR and CDR2 FQNEAQ come from the germline V gene (reference sequence). This CDR3 reads CASSFGAAYEQYF. In DNA form, the CDR3 reads TGTGCCAGCAGCTTCGGAGCCGCCTACGAGCAGTACTTC.

The chain recombines TRBV27 with TRBJ1-4; TRBD1 is a possible D gene (5 bases). Germline-derived CDR1 and CDR2 are MNHEY and SMNVEV (reference sequence). This CDR3 region has 13 residues. V was shortened by 5 bases and J by 12 bases, with 16 bases between the two germline ends. CDR3 region: CASSIPGGGELFF. In DNA form, the CDR3 reads TGTGCCAGCAGTATTCCTGGGGGAGGTGAACTGTTTTTT.

The CDR3: CASSKPTGAPNEKLFF. In DNA, the CDR3 is TGTGCCAGCAGCAAACCTACAGGGGCTCCTAATGAAAAACTGTTTTTT. This chain links TRBV28 with TRBJ1-4; 7 nucleotides line up with TRBD1. J lost 3 bases, V lost 6 bases, and 10 bases had no gene match. The CDR3 runs to 16 residues. Per germline, CDR1 MDHEN and CDR2 SYDVKM.

J is TRBJ2-3 and V is TRBV5-4; possibly TRBD2 for D (5 bases). The CDR3 covers 15 residues. The germline V and J ends were trimmed by 3 bases and 0 bases, with 11 bases remaining between them. Germline V CDR1 and CDR2: SGHNT, YYREEE (reference sequence). The CDR3 is CASSSSGGSTDTQYF. In DNA, the CDR3 is TGTGCCAGCAGCTCGTCTGGCGGGAGCACAGATACGCAGTATTTT.

The chain has TRBV2 and TRBJ2-7, with D unclear. The CDR3 runs to 12 residues. Germline CDR1 SNHLY, CDR2 FYNNEI. Trimming cost V 5 bases and J 3 bases, with 8 bases left between them. CDR3 sequence reads: CASSSTVYEQYF. DNA of the CDR3: TGTGCCAGCAGTTCAACAGTCTACGAGCAGTACTTC.

This clone appeared a single time. This rearrangement joins TRBV30 to TRBJ1-4; D perhaps matches TRBD1 (6 bases). Germline V lookup: CDR1 GTSNPN, CDR2 SVGIG (reference sequence). The CDR3 runs to 15 residues. Trimming stripped 6 bases from V and 0 bases from J, with 14 bases between. For the CDR3, the DNA is TGTGCCTGCACCCGGGACATTGCAACTAATGAAAAACTGTTTTTT. Translating it yields CACTRDIATNEKLFF.

This clone was picked up one time. This rearrangement joins TRBV7-8 to TRBJ2-7; 7 bases align to TRBD1. The CDR3 length is 16 residues. V gave up 2 bases and J gave up 0 bases; unmatched junction bases: 7. Germline V gives CDR1 SGHVS, CDR2 FQNEAQ. The CDR3 protein is CASSLNSGGSSYEQYF. The CDR3 nucleotides are TGTGCCAGCAGCTTAAATTCAGGGGGTAGCTCCTACGAGCAGTACTTC. Looking up the rest from reference TRBV7-8 and TRBJ2-7 gives the full variable domain: GAGVSQSPRYKVAKRGQDVALRCDPISGHVSLFWYQQALGQGPEFLTYFQNEAQLDKSGLPSDRFFAERPEGSVSTLKIQRTQQEDSAVYLCASSLNSGGSSYEQYFGPGTRLTVT.

This clone was seen just once. The chain combines TRBV5-1 with TRBJ2-1; TRBD2 agrees at 13 bases. The germline CDR1 and CDR2 sequences are SGHRS and YFSETQ. Trimming took 2 bases from V and 5 from J; bases not matched to a gene: 4. The CDR3 has 16 residues. This CDR3 reads CASSFELAGGHNEQFF. In DNA, the CDR3 is TGCGCCAGCAGCTTCGAACTAGCGGGGGGGCACAATGAGCAGTTCTTC.

V is TRBV6-5 and J is TRBJ2-7; 11 bases map to TRBD1. Germline V gene data show CDR1 as MNHEY and CDR2 as SVGAGI. This CDR3 is 14 amino acids long. With 4 bases clipped from V and 2 bases from J, the junction kept 1 base outside the gene matches. The chain's CDR3 is CASSWDRGTYEQYF. CDR3 DNA sequence: TGTGCCAGCAGTTGGGACAGGGGGACCTACGAGCAGTACTTC.

CDR3 amino acids: CASSLKGKDGYTF. The CDR3, as DNA: TGTGCCAGCAGTTTGAAGGGGAAGGATGGCTACACCTTC. The rearrangement joins TRBV27 to TRBJ1-2; the D gene is possibly TRBD1 (5 bases). CDR1 and CDR2 from the germline V gene are MNHEY and SMNVEV (reference sequence). This CDR3 region has 13 residues. Deletions cut 3 bases from V and 6 bases from J, with 11 bases between.

The chain employs TRBV27 and TRBJ2-1; 7 positions match TRBD2. The CDR3 extends over 14 amino acids. CDR1 is MNHEY and CDR2 is SMNVEV in the germline V gene (reference sequence). The V segment lost 2 bases and the J segment 6 bases; nucleotides outside the gene matches: 4. CDR3 nucleotide sequence: TGTGCCAGCAGTTTAGCGGGAGTAGGCAATGAGCAGTTCTTC. It yields the protein CASSLAGVGNEQFF.

The rearrangement links TRBV20-1 to TRBJ1-2; TRBD1 might be the D (5 bases). The ends were cut back, 5 bases at V and 8 bases at J, with 12 bases in the middle. This CDR3 comprises 11 residues. Germline loops: CDR1 DFQATT, CDR2 SNEGSKA (reference sequence). Written as DNA, the CDR3 is TGCAGTGCTCCTCAGGGTGGCGGCTACACCTTC. Its translation: CSAPQGGGYTF.